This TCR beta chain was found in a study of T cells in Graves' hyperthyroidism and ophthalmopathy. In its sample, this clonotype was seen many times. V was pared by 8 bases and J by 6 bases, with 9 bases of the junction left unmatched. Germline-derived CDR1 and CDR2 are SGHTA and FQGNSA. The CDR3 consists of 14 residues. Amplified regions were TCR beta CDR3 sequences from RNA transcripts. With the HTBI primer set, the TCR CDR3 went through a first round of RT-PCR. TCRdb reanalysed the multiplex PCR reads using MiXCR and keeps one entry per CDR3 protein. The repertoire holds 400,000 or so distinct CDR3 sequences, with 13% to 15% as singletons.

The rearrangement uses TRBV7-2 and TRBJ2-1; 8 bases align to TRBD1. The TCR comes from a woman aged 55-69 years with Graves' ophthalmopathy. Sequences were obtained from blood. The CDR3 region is CASSPRQGLNEQFF. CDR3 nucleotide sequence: TGTGCCAGCTCCCCGCGACAGGGGCTCAATGAGCAGTTCTTC.